The 22 T cell receptor beta chains listed next were all sequenced from one sample in a study of shared clonotypes between healthy human individuals (dated by TCRdb to between 2020 and 2021). The protocol used for the library was the immunoSEQ multiplex PCR assay. Here the immuneACCESS table is served through TCRdb, limited to in-frame sequences with V and J called. Missing clones are a known gap in these copies; in checked studies unresolved V genes cover under half, and the rest lacks a known reason. The sample table records 1.4 million or so clones; 98% of these occur just once. Clones ranked in the top ten supply roughly 0.36% of the sample. Sequenced material: naive CD4+ T cells sorted from blood. Per the publication, the cell subset or site label means: CD45RA+ positively selected. Receptors originate from a man between 25 and 39 years old in good health.

The chain employs TRBV29-1 and TRBJ2-6; unclear D gene. This CDR3 spans 13 amino acids. Germline V gives CDR1 SQVTM, CDR2 ANQGSEA. Trimming removed 3 bases from V and 3 bases from J, with 6 bases in between. The CDR3 loop reads CSVDGDGANVLTF. In nucleotides, the CDR3 is TGCAGCGTTGATGGTGATGGGGCCAACGTCCTGACTTTC.

The chain joins TRBV29-1 to TRBJ2-5; D may be TRBD2 (5 bases). The CDR3 extends over 12 amino acids. Germline CDR1 SQVTM, CDR2 ANQGSEA. The germline V and J ends were trimmed by 1 base and 5 bases, with 8 bases remaining between them. Here the CDR3 reads CSVEVGGETQYF. CDR3 DNA: TGCAGCGTTGAAGTAGGAGGTGAGACCCAGTACTTC.

The CDR3 spells CASQDWSSYNEQFF. The CDR3 bases are TGTGCCAGCCAAGACTGGAGCTCCTACAATGAGCAGTTCTTC. This rearrangement joins TRBV25-1 to TRBJ2-1, with D unresolved. Trimming cost V 8 bases and J 0 bases, with 11 bases left between them. Germline V lookup: CDR1 MGHDK, CDR2 SYGVNS. The CDR3 has 14 residues. The variable domain in full, with the rest retrieved from reference TRBV25-1 and TRBJ2-1, is EADIYQTPRYLVIGTGKKITLECSQTMGHDKMYWYQQDPGMELHLIHYSYGVNSTEKGDLSSESTVSRIRTEHFPLTLESARPSHTSQYLCASQDWSSYNEQFFGPGTRLTVL.

The V and J genes are TRBV28 and TRBJ2-1; 9 bases are a match to TRBD1. The CDR3 sequence is 15 residues long. Germline V gene sequence: CDR1 MDHEN, CDR2 SYDVKM. Losses at the gene ends were 3 bases for V and 14 bases for J; bases not matched to a gene: 14. The DNA for the CDR3 is TGTGCCAGCAGTTTCGTCGGACAGGGGTACTTTTTGGAGTTCTTC. Amino acid sequence: CASSFVGQGYFLEFF.

The chain carries TRBV7-2 and TRBJ1-1, with D possibly matching TRBD1 (6 bases). CDR3 length: 16 residues. The germline CDR1 and CDR2 sequences are SGHTA and FQGNSA. Between the trimmed V and J ends, which lost 5 bases and 0 bases, there was a span of 16 bases. The CDR3 region has the DNA TGTGCCAGCAGCCGGTACAGGGAATCCCTGAACACTGAAGCTTTCTTT. Its translation is CASSRYRESLNTEAFF.

The rearrangement uses TRBV7-9 and TRBJ2-2; 14 nucleotides align to TRBD2. This CDR3 is 19 amino acids long. V was pared by 6 bases and J by 1 base, with 10 bases of the junction left unmatched. Germline CDR1 reads SEHNR; CDR2 reads FQNEAQ (reference sequence). The CDR3 reads CASRPRPGLAGENTGELFF. CDR3 nucleotides: TGTGCCAGCAGGCCTAGACCGGGACTAGCGGGAGAGAACACCGGGGAGCTGTTTTTT.

The chain is built from TRBV5-6 and TRBJ2-2, with D possibly TRBD1 on 5 matching bases. V lost 2 bases, J lost 5 bases, and 7 bases lay in between. Germline CDR1 is SGHDT and CDR2 is YYEEEE. This CDR3 has 13 amino acids. CDR3 DNA: TGTGCCAGCAGCTTTAAGGGGACCGGGGAGCTGTTTTTT. Amino acid sequence: CASSFKGTGELFF.

The chain joins TRBV10-3 to TRBJ2-2; no definite D call. V was cut by 6 bases and J by 4 bases, with 12 bases left in between. This CDR3 contains 14 residues. Germline CDR1 reads ENHRY; CDR2 reads SYGVKD. Here the CDR3 DNA reads TGTGCCATCAGGATGGAACGTTCCACCGGGGAGCTGTTTTTT. This translates into CAIRMERSTGELFF.

V usage is TRBV9 and J usage is TRBJ2-1, with 7 bases lining up with TRBD2. The trim removed 2 bases at V and 5 bases at J, leaving 13 bases unmatched. Germline-derived CDR1 and CDR2 are SGDLS and YYNGEE. The CDR3 contains 17 residues. CDR3 loop: CASSVDPYRDYNNEQFF. CDR3 DNA: TGTGCCAGCAGCGTCGATCCCTACCGGGACTATAACAATGAGCAGTTCTTC.

The genes are TRBV28 and TRBJ1-1; possible D gene TRBD1, 6 bases. Trimming removed 5 bases at V and 9 bases at J, with 19 bases between. This CDR3 region has 14 residues. The germline V gene encodes CDR1 MDHEN and CDR2 SYDVKM. This CDR3 reads CASSAGTLDYKAFF. CDR3 bases: TGTGCCAGCAGTGCCGGGACACTTGATTATAAAGCTTTCTTT.

J is TRBJ2-7 and V is TRBV19; D unresolved. Germline V gene sequence: CDR1 LNHDA, CDR2 SQIVND (reference sequence). V lost 6 bases and J 2 bases, leaving 17 bases between the germline ends. There are 15 residues in the CDR3. DNA of the CDR3: TGTGCCAGTAGCACCCGGACCTCCGCCCCCTACGAGCAGTACTTC. It codes for CASSTRTSAPYEQYF.

This clone was counted once. The V call is TRBV7-6, the J call TRBJ1-3; TRBD1 is a possible D gene (5 bases). V lost 0 bases and J 2 bases, leaving 26 bases between the germline ends. CDR3 length: 21 amino acids. From germline, CDR1 is SGHVS and CDR2 FNYEAQ. The DNA for the CDR3 is TGTGCCAGCAGCTTAGCGTTTACGGTAGCTGGTAGGGGAAAGACTGGAAACACCATATATTTT. Translating gives CASSLAFTVAGRGKTGNTIYF.

This chain joins TRBV18 and TRBJ2-3, with TRBD2 matching over 11 bases. The CDR3 is 20 amino acids. V shed 0 bases, J shed 0 bases, and the junction held 11 bases outside the gene matches. CDR1 is KGHSH, CDR2 LQKENI, per germline. CDR3 nucleotides: TGTGCCAGCTCACCACCAGGACTAGCGGGTTACCGTTCTAGCACAGATACGCAGTATTTT. Translating gives CASSPPGLAGYRSSTDTQYF.

The J gene is TRBJ2-3, the V gene TRBV5-6; 12 positions agree with TRBD2. Germline lookup yields CDR1 SGHDT and CDR2 YYEEEE. With V trimmed by 0 bases and J by 8 bases, 7 bases remained unmatched. The CDR3 totals 16 residues. The CDR3 nucleotides read TGTGCCAGCAGCTTGGCCCGGACTAGCGGGATTGGTACGCAGTATTTT. Translating it yields CASSLARTSGIGTQYF.

The chain uses TRBV2 and TRBJ2-3; D may be TRBD2 (7 bases). The CDR3 extends over 16 amino acids. The germline CDR1 and CDR2 sequences are SNHLY and FYNNEI. Trimming removed 11 bases from V and 0 bases from J, with 21 bases in between. CDR3 nucleotide sequence: TGTGCCTCGCCGGGGGGCCCAATTACTAGCACAGATACGCAGTATTTT. Translation gives CASPGGPITSTDTQYF.

The chain is built from TRBV27 and TRBJ2-5; TRBD2 matches at 13 bases. This CDR3 is 18 amino acids long. Germline V gene data show CDR1 as MNHEY and CDR2 as SMNVEV (reference sequence). V lost 5 bases to trimming and J lost 0 bases; unmatched junction nucleotides: 9. In DNA, the CDR3 is TGTGCCAGCAGTAGCCAGGGACTAGCGGGGAGGTACCAAGAGACCCAGTACTTC. It codes for CASSSQGLAGRYQETQYF.

The V and J genes are TRBV15 and TRBJ2-3, with 9 bases lining up with TRBD1. Germline V gene sequence: CDR1 LNHNV, CDR2 YYDKDF (reference sequence). J gave up 5 bases and V 1 base, and 13 bases lay outside the gene matches. The CDR3 has 18 residues. CDR3 nucleotides: TGTGCCACCAGCAGAGGCCTCTCCGGGACAGGGCCTCTAGATACGCAGTATTTT. Translating gives CATSRGLSGTGPLDTQYF. Full variable domain (missing parts from reference TRBV15 and TRBJ2-3): DAMVIQNPRYQVTQFGKPVTLSCSQTLNHNVMYWYQQKSSQAPKLLFHYYDKDFNNEADTPDNFQSRRPNTSFCFLDIRSPGLGDTAMYLCATSRGLSGTGPLDTQYFGPGTRLTVL.

The V call is TRBV6-1, the J call TRBJ1-1, with D unclear. The CDR3 consists of 13 residues. Deletions cut 3 bases from V and 0 bases from J, with 5 bases between. Germline lookup yields CDR1 MNHNS and CDR2 SASEGT. The CDR3 protein is CASSEAMNTEAFF. The CDR3 DNA is TGTGCCAGCAGTGAGGCCATGAACACTGAAGCTTTCTTT.

V usage is TRBV7-2 and J usage is TRBJ1-2; D is possibly TRBD1 (5 bases). Germline-derived CDR1 and CDR2 are SGHTA and FQGNSA. This CDR3 region has 14 residues. Trimming shortened V by 1 base and J by 5 bases, and 11 bases separated the two germline ends. The CDR3 DNA follows: TGTGCCAGCAGCTTAGAAGTCAGGGATTATGGCTACACCTTC. This encodes CASSLEVRDYGYTF.

The V gene is TRBV18, the J gene TRBJ2-1, with TRBD1 matching 7 bases. J was trimmed by 4 bases and V by 3 bases; bases with no gene match: 9. CDR1 and CDR2 from the germline V gene are KGHSH and LQKENI. The length of the CDR3 is 16 residues. The CDR3 DNA follows: TGTGCCAGCTCACCGAGGGGGACAGAAAATTACAATGAGCAGTTCTTC. It yields the protein CASSPRGTENYNEQFF.

This sequence joins TRBV25-1 and TRBJ1-2; 7 nucleotides match TRBD1. CDR1 and CDR2 (germline): MGHDK, SYGVNS. V was pared by 8 bases and J by 6 bases, with 12 bases of the junction left unmatched. The CDR3 covers 14 residues. CDR3 amino acids: CASSGQPKVDGYTF. CDR3 nucleotide sequence: TGTGCCAGCTCGGGACAGCCAAAAGTGGATGGCTACACCTTC.

The chain is built from TRBV2 and TRBJ1-2; maybe TRBD1 (6 bases). The ends were cut back, 7 bases at V and 0 bases at J, with 12 bases in the middle. The CDR3 spans 14 residues. Germline CDR1 SNHLY, CDR2 FYNNEI. CDR3 protein: CASTSKGANYGYTF. The CDR3 nucleotides read TGTGCCAGCACGTCCAAGGGGGCTAACTATGGCTACACCTTC. The whole variable domain, remainder taken from reference TRBV2 and TRBJ1-2, is EPEVTQTPSHQVTQMGQEVILRCVPISNHLYFYWYRQILGQKVEFLVSFYNNEISEKSEIFDDQFSVERPDGSNFTLKIRSTKLEDSAMYFCASTSKGANYGYTFGSGTRLTVV.